The present entry profiles one TCR beta chain with its context. Every one of the donors was a healthy Caucasian. The entry originates in a study of identical twins. One entry per CDR3 protein results from TCRdb running MiXCR on the 5' RACE reads. Among roughly 500,000 distinct CDR3 sequences listed, 22% were seen once. The data were also submitted as part of a second study, on T cells expressing NK-cell markers. That report adds: Underlying the TCR beta repertoires were sorted CD3+CD56+NKG2C+, CD3+CD56+NKG2C- and CD3+CD56-NKG2C+ T cells. A few donors showed these clonotypes also leading the CD3+CD56-NKG2C+ fraction.

The TCR was taken from a woman under 30 in good health. The sequenced sample was CD4+ T cells sorted from blood.

CDR3 DNA sequence: TGTGCCAGCAGCGATCGAGCTCTTCGCGTCGATGAGCAGTTCTTC. Encoded protein: CASSDRALRVDEQFF. This chain uses TRBV9 with TRBJ2-1; D remains ambiguous. The germline V and J ends were trimmed by 3 bases and 8 bases, with 18 bases remaining between them. CDR3 size: 15 residues. Germline V gene data show CDR1 as SGDLS and CDR2 as YYNGEE.